This TCR beta chain came from a study of blood T cell repertoires in COVID-19. Sequencing used immunoSEQ multiplex PCR; TCRdb keeps in-frame clones, though not all of them. Of 350,000 to 450,000 clones listed, over 75% are singletons. Seattle cases were enrolled at active infection and followed longitudinally. In germline, CDR1 is KGHSH, CDR2 LQKENI. V lost 4 bases to trimming and J lost 6 bases; unmatched junction nucleotides: 10. CDR3 length: 16 residues. The chain uses TRBV18 and TRBJ1-5, with TRBD1 matching 9 bases. Material for sequencing was peripheral blood. The receptor was isolated from a woman aged 55-75 years with COVID-19, enrolled during active disease. The CDR3 reads CASSLVPGQGGQPQHF. CDR3 coding DNA: TGTGCCAGCTCACTTGTCCCGGGACAGGGTGGTCAGCCCCAGCATTTT. Looking up the rest from reference TRBV18 and TRBJ1-5 gives the full variable domain: NAGVMQNPRHLVRRRGQEARLRCSPMKGHSHVYWYRQLPEEGLKFMVYLQKENIIDESGMPKERFSAEFPKEGPSILRIQQVVRGDSAAYFCASSLVPGQGGQPQHFGDGTRLSIL.